These T cell receptor beta chains were read from a single sample in a study of T cell responses to AZD1222 COVID-19 vaccine. This table comes from immunoSEQ multiplex PCR, and its TCRdb copy is limited to in-frame clones, with some not included. The sample lists 90,000 to 150,000 clones, over 75% occurring once. The sequencing used peripheral blood, collected on day 0 of AZD1222 vaccination. The receptors derive from an adult in good health. Each CDR3 is given with its conserved first and last residue. D genes are given only for firm matches. The size entry is marked missing in some rows and otherwise reads once, few, many or a size class.

>TRBJ2-2|.|.|TRBV24-1
TGTGCCACCAGTGATCCTACCAGGTACGGGGAGCTGTTTTTT
CATSDPTRYGELFF
>TRBJ1-1|.|.|TRBV9
TGTGCCAGCAGCGTAAAAGGACAGAACACTGAAGCTTTCTTT
CASSVKGQNTEAFF
>TRBJ2-2|.|.|TRBV30
TGTGCCTGGGCTAAGGGGAACACCGGGGAGCTGTTTTTT
CAWAKGNTGELFF
>TRBJ2-5|TRBD2|.|TRBV3-1/TRBV3-2
TGTGCCAGCAGCCATGTACTTGTGGGACTACCCTACCAAGAGACCCAGTACTTC
CASSHVLVGLPYQETQYF
>TRBJ2-2|.|.|TRBV24-1
TGTGCCTCCGGGGCAGGGGCCACCGGGGAGCTGTTTTTT
CASGAGATGELFF
>TRBJ1-5|.|.|TRBV5-6
TGTGCCAGCAGCTTGGGCCCGCCAGGCAATCAGCCCCAGCATTTT
CASSLGPPGNQPQHF
>TRBJ1-5|.|.|TRBV19
TGTGCCAGTGGGTCCAATCAGCCCCAGCATTTT
CASGSNQPQHF
>TRBJ1-2|.|.|TRBV3-1/TRBV3-2
TGTGCCAGCAGACACAATTCCCCGACCTCGGCCCCGGCGGGCTACACCTTC
CASRHNSPTSAPAGYTF
>TRBJ1-1|.|.|TRBV4-1
TGCGCCAGCACCCGACCTGGAGCGAACACTGAAGCTTTCTTT
CASTRPGANTEAFF
>TRBJ2-1|.|.|TRBV6-2/TRBV6-3
TGTGCCAGCAGCAGTAGCGGTCCCTCCTACAATGAGCAGTTCTTC
CASSSSGPSYNEQFF
>TRBJ2-7|.|.|TRBV10-2
TGCGCCAGCAGTGGTTCGGAACACTCCTACGAGCAGTACTTC
CASSGSEHSYEQYF
>TRBJ1-2|TRBD1|.|TRBV28
TGTGCCAGCAGTTCTTGGACAGGGAGCAACTATGGCTACACCTTC
CASSSWTGSNYGYTF
>TRBJ2-3|TRBD2|.|TRBV3-1/TRBV3-2
TGTGCCAGCAGCCTCGGACTAGCGGGAGGGGCAGATACGCAGTATTTT
CASSLGLAGGADTQYF
>TRBJ1-1|.|.|TRBV30
TGTGCCTGTTCAGGGTACACTGAAGCTTTCTTT
CACSGYTEAFF
>TRBJ2-2|.|.|TRBV20-1
TGCAGTGCTAGTCTAGAGGGCCCGCTCCTGAGCGGGGAGCTGTTTTTT
CSASLEGPLLSGELFF
>TRBJ2-1|TRBD1|once|TRBV19
TGTGCCAGTAGTATCGGGACAGGGAGGCGTGAGCAGTTCTTC
CASSIGTGRREQFF
>TRBJ1-1|TRBD1|.|TRBV5-4
TGTGCCAGCAGCTTGGTACAGGGGAGCACTGAAGCTTTCTTT
CASSLVQGSTEAFF
>TRBJ2-1|.|.|TRBV5-4
TGTGCCAGCAGCTCCGGGACCTCAATCCATGAGCAGTTCTTC
CASSSGTSIHEQFF
>TRBJ1-1|TRBD1|.|TRBV6-5
TGTGCCAGCAGTTACACAACAGGGGTGTCTGAAGCTTTCTTT
CASSYTTGVSEAFF
>TRBJ2-7|.|.|TRBV5-1
TGCGCCAGCTTCGACTCCTCCTACGAGCAGTACTTC
CASFDSSYEQYF
>TRBJ1-2|.|few|TRBV28
TGTGCCAGCAGCCTTGGACAGAACTATGGCTACACCTTC
CASSLGQNYGYTF
>TRBJ2-7|TRBD2|.|TRBV5-1
TGCGCCAGCAGAACTAGCGGGCCGACCTACGAGCAGTACTTC
CASRTSGPTYEQYF
>TRBJ1-5|.|.|TRBV5-5
TGTGCCAGCAGCTCGGGACCGGGGGGTCAGCCCCAGCATTTT
CASSSGPGGQPQHF
>TRBJ2-7|.|.|TRBV2
TGTGCCAGCAGCCCTTGGGAGCAGTACTTC
CASSPWEQYF
>TRBJ1-2|.|.|TRBV5-1
TGCGCCAGCAGCTTGGAAGTTGGGACGAGATATGGCTACACCTTC
CASSLEVGTRYGYTF
>TRBJ1-6|TRBD1|.|TRBV7-9
TGTGCCAGCAGCCTTATACGGACAGGGGGTAATTCACCCCTCCACTTT
CASSLIRTGGNSPLHF
>TRBJ1-5|.|.|TRBV28
TGTGCCAGCAGCCCTCCCGGACGGGGCCGTCAGCCCCAGCATTTT
CASSPPGRGRQPQHF
>TRBJ1-5|.|.|TRBV4-1
TGCGCCAGCAGCCAAGAAGGCAGGGCCTACAATCAGCCCCAGCATTTT
CASSQEGRAYNQPQHF
>TRBJ2-5|TRBD1|few|TRBV4-1
TGCGCCAGCAGCCAAGATAGGGGGACAGGGGACACGTTGGAGACCCAGTACTTC
CASSQDRGTGDTLETQYF
>TRBJ1-1|.|.|TRBV19
TGTGCCAGTAGACCCTCGGGGGGTTCGGCTTTCTTT
CASRPSGGSAFF
>TRBJ1-2|.|.|TRBV5-1
TGCGCCAGCGGTGAAGGGGGCTATGGCTACACCTTC
CASGEGGYGYTF
>TRBJ2-7|TRBD1|.|TRBV7-9
TGTGCCAGCAGCAAGCCCCCTGGGACAGTCAGCTACGAGCAGTACTTC
CASSKPPGTVSYEQYF
>TRBJ2-7|.|once|TRBV28
TGTGCCAGCAGTGTGGGGCGGTACGAGCAGTACTTC
CASSVGRYEQYF
>TRBJ2-1|.|.|TRBV19
TGTGCCAGTAGTATTCCAGGGTGGGCGTACAATGAGCAGTTCTTC
CASSIPGWAYNEQFF
>TRBJ1-2|.|.|TRBV30
TGTGCCTGGGAGACACAGGGTGGGGGCTACACCTTC
CAWETQGGGYTF
>TRBJ2-7|TRBD2|few|TRBV7-8
TGTGCCAGCAGCTCCTTGACTAGCAGGTACGAGCAGTACTTC
CASSSLTSRYEQYF
>TRBJ2-3|TRBD2|.|TRBV3-1/TRBV3-2
TGTGCCAGCAGCCAAGGTAGCGGGGGAGCAGATACGCAGTATTTT
CASSQGSGGADTQYF
>TRBJ2-1|.|.|TRBV5-8
TGTGCCAGCAGCTTGGGCACAGGCCGACGCAATGAGCAGTTCTTC
CASSLGTGRRNEQFF
>TRBJ2-1|TRBD2|.|TRBV4-3
TGCGCCAGCAGCCAAGGAGGGACTAGCGGGAGTCCCTACAATGAGCAGTTCTTC
CASSQGGTSGSPYNEQFF
>TRBJ2-1|TRBD1|.|TRBV9
TGTGCCAGCAGCGCAGGGGGCAGGGATGAGCAGTTCTTC
CASSAGGRDEQFF
>TRBJ2-7|.|.|TRBV28
TGTGCCAGCAGTTGGAGGGGCACAAGCTCCTACGAGCAGTACTTC
CASSWRGTSSYEQYF
>TRBJ1-6|.|.|TRBV6-1
TGTGCCAGCAGTGACCACGGGACCTTTTCAGCACCCCTCCACTTT
CASSDHGTFSAPLHF